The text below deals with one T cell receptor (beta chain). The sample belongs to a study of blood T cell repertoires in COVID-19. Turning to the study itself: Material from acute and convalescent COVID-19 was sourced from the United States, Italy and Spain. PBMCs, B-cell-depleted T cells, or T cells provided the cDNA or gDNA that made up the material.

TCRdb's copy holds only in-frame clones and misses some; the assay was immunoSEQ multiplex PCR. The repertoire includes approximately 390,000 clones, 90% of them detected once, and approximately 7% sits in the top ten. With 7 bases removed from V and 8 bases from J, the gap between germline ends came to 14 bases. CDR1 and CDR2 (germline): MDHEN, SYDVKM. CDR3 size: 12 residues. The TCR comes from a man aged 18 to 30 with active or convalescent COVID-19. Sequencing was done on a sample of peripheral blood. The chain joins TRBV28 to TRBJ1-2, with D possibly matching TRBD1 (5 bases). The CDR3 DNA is TGTGCCAGCACGGCAGGGCGAAGCGGCTACACCTTC. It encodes CASTAGRSGYTF.